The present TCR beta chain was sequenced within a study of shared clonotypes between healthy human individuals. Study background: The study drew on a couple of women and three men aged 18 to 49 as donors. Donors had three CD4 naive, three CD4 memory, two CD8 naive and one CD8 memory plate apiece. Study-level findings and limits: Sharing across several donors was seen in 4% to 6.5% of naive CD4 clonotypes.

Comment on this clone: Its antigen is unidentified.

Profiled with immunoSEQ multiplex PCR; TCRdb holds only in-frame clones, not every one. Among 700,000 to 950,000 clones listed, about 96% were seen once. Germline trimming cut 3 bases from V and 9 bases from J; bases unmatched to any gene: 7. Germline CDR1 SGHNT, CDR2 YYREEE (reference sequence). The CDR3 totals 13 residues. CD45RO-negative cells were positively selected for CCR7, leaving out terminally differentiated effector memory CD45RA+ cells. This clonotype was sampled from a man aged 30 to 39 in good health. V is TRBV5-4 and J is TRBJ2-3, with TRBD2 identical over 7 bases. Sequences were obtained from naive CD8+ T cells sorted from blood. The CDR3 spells CASSWGGTGTQYF. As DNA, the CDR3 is TGTGCCAGCAGCTGGGGGGGGACGGGAACGCAGTATTTT. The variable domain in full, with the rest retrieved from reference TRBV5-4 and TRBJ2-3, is ETGVTQSPTHLIKTRGQQVTLRCSSQSGHNTVSWYQQALGQGPQFIFQYYREEENGRGNFPPRFSGLQFPNYSSELNVNALELDDSALYLCASSWGGTGTQYFGPGTRLTVL.